These 20 T cell receptor beta chains share one sample of origin, sequenced in a study of T cell responses to AZD1222 COVID-19 vaccine. Some clones are missing from TCRdb's copy, which holds only in-frame ones; the method was immunoSEQ multiplex PCR. This table has 170,000 or so clones, about nine tenths appearing once. Sequencing was performed on peripheral blood, taken on day 0 of AZD1222 vaccination. The receptors derive from an adult in good health.

The gene calls are TRBV9 and TRBJ2-1; 8 bases align to TRBD2. V gave up 8 bases and J gave up 2 bases; unmatched junction bases: 9. Per germline, CDR1 SGDLS and CDR2 YYNGEE. The CDR3 spans 15 residues. CDR3 bases: TGTGCCAGTCAAGCCCCGGGAGGGACCTACAATGAGCAGTTCTTC. Amino acids: CASQAPGGTYNEQFF.

The rearrangement uses TRBV19 and TRBJ1-2; TRBD1 matches 7 bases. CDR1 is LNHDA, CDR2 SQIVND, per germline (reference sequence). This CDR3 has 17 amino acids. Losses at the gene ends were 4 bases for V and 1 base for J; bases not matched to a gene: 12. The CDR3 loop reads CASSTTGVRTLNYGYTF. The CDR3 nucleotides read TGTGCCAGTAGTACTACAGGGGTTCGTACCCTTAACTATGGCTACACCTTC.

This chain connects TRBV19 to TRBJ2-1; no clear D. V lost 7 bases and J lost 9, with 16 bases in between. The CDR3 contains 13 residues. Germline CDR1 and CDR2: LNHDA and SQIVND (reference sequence). CDR3 bases: TGTGCCAGTACCTATGGATATGGTACTGAGCAGTTCTTC. As protein: CASTYGYGTEQFF.

The gene calls are TRBV27 and TRBJ2-1; 15 bases are a match to TRBD2. The CDR3 contains 16 residues. Unmatched junction bases numbered 6, after V lost 2 bases and J lost 10 bases. The germline V gene encodes CDR1 MNHEY and CDR2 SMNVEV (reference sequence). DNA of the CDR3: TGTGCCAGCAGTTTAACTCGGACTAGCGGGAGGGTGGAGCAGTTCTTC. Translation gives CASSLTRTSGRVEQFF.

This clone came up once. This chain connects TRBV2 to TRBJ1-2; D ambiguous. Deletions cut 4 bases from V and 5 bases from J, with 17 bases between. Germline assignment: CDR1 SNHLY and CDR2 FYNNEI. This CDR3 is 15 amino acids long. CDR3 sequence: CASSARSSGGYGYTF. CDR3 DNA: TGTGCCAGCAGTGCACGCTCTTCCGGCGGGTATGGCTACACCTTC.

This rearrangement joins TRBV19 to TRBJ1-2; 7 nucleotides agree with TRBD1. Germline V lookup: CDR1 LNHDA, CDR2 SQIVND (reference sequence). The CDR3 extends over 13 amino acids. V lost 6 bases and J lost 3; bases outside the gene matches: 4. For the CDR3, the DNA is TGTGCCAGTAGGAGACAGGGTGACTATGGCTACACCTTC. This codes for CASRRQGDYGYTF.

CDR3 sequence (DNA): TGTGCCAGCGGGAAGGACAGGCGAAATTCACCCCTCCACTTT. The encoded protein is CASGKDRRNSPLHF. The chain is built from TRBV27 and TRBJ1-6; 7 nucleotides line up with TRBD1. The CDR3 length is 14 residues. The V and J ends lost 8 bases and 7 bases, in that order; junction bases with no gene match: 8. CDR1 is MNHEY and CDR2 is SMNVEV in the germline V gene (reference sequence).

This rearrangement joins TRBV9 to TRBJ2-1; D is ambiguous. Germline loops: CDR1 SGDLS, CDR2 YYNGEE. The V gene lost 2 bases and the J gene lost 4 bases, with 16 bases spanning the gap. The length of the CDR3 is 16 residues. CDR3 loop: CASSVGQRVSYNEQFF. The CDR3 coding sequence is TGTGCCAGCAGCGTCGGGCAGCGCGTATCATACAATGAGCAGTTCTTC.

The V call is TRBV18, the J call TRBJ2-7, with D hard to call. The germline CDR1 and CDR2 sequences are KGHSH and LQKENI. V was trimmed by 2 bases and J by 3 bases, leaving 11 bases between them. The CDR3 is made up of 14 amino acids. In nucleotides, the CDR3 is TGTGCCAGCTCACCAGGGAAAGGGTTCTACGAGCAGTACTTC. Residues: CASSPGKGFYEQYF.

The chain is built from TRBV18 and TRBJ2-3, with D unresolved. CDR3 length: 14 amino acids. V shed 3 bases and J shed 2 bases, with 9 bases lying between them. Germline assignment: CDR1 KGHSH and CDR2 LQKENI. CDR3 protein: CASSPPLTTDTQYF. CDR3 DNA: TGTGCCAGCTCACCCCCTCTGACCACAGATACGCAGTATTTT. The full variable domain, rest sourced from reference TRBV18 and TRBJ2-3, is NAGVMQNPRHLVRRRGQEARLRCSPMKGHSHVYWYRQLPEEGLKFMVYLQKENIIDESGMPKERFSAEFPKEGPSILRIQQVVRGDSAAYFCASSPPLTTDTQYFGPGTRLTVL.

The J gene is TRBJ1-2, the V gene TRBV28, with D possibly matching TRBD1 (5 bases). Germline lookup yields CDR1 MDHEN and CDR2 SYDVKM. There are 16 residues in the CDR3. Trimming stripped 8 bases from V and 4 bases from J, with 23 bases between. This CDR3 reads CASLTQTGGWGYGYTF. The DNA of the CDR3 is TGTGCCAGCCTCACCCAAACGGGGGGTTGGGGCTATGGCTACACCTTC.

This clone has just one count. This sequence joins TRBV5-1 and TRBJ2-5, with D tentatively TRBD1 (5 bases). This CDR3 is 14 amino acids long. From germline, CDR1 is SGHRS and CDR2 YFSETQ. Trimming shortened V by 1 base and J by 2 bases, and 9 bases separated the two germline ends. CDR3 in DNA: TGCGCCAGCAGCTTGCAGCCAGGGCAAGAGACCCAGTACTTC. Translating it yields CASSLQPGQETQYF.

The CDR3 sequence is CASSVGTGSGELFF. The CDR3 DNA reads as TGTGCCAGCAGTGTAGGGACTGGTTCCGGGGAGCTGTTTTTT. This chain joins TRBV2 and TRBJ2-2; D is possibly TRBD2 (6 bases). CDR1 and CDR2 from the germline V gene are SNHLY and FYNNEI. The V and J ends lost 4 bases and 6 bases respectively, with 12 bases between them. There are 14 residues in the CDR3.

This rearrangement joins TRBV27 to TRBJ1-1, with 7 positions matching TRBD1. The CDR3 spans 12 residues. Germline lookup yields CDR1 MNHEY and CDR2 SMNVEV (reference sequence). Trimming removed 5 bases from V and 3 bases from J; junction bases left unmatched: 0. CDR3 in DNA: TGTGCCAGCAGTGACAGGGACACTGAAGCTTTCTTT. This encodes CASSDRDTEAFF.

The CDR3 nucleotides read TGTGCCAGCAGTTTCCGGGGGGAGGGCCAGAATGAGCAGTTCTTC. Translated, it gives CASSFRGEGQNEQFF. The rearrangement links TRBV27 to TRBJ2-1, with TRBD2 matching over 7 bases. V gave up 3 bases and J gave up 7 bases; unmatched junction bases: 9. This CDR3 spans 15 amino acids. Germline values: CDR1 MNHEY, CDR2 SMNVEV (reference sequence).

The rearrangement links TRBV6-5 to TRBJ1-1; 10 positions agree with TRBD1. Germline V gene lookup returns CDR1 MNHEY and CDR2 SVGAGI. This CDR3 has 14 amino acids. The junction had 7 bases not matched to a gene; V was cut back by 5 bases and J by 7 bases. The CDR3 DNA is TGTGCCAGCAGTCATGACAGGGGGCGAGGTGAAGCTTTCTTT. As protein: CASSHDRGRGEAFF.

The J gene is TRBJ1-6, the V gene TRBV5-1; D gene ambiguous. V lost 3 bases to trimming and J lost 0 bases, with 4 bases between them. Germline CDR1 is SGHRS and CDR2 is YFSETQ. The CDR3 is 14 residues long. CDR3 DNA: TGCGCCAGCAGCTCGGGCTCCTATAATTCACCCCTCCACTTT. The encoded protein is CASSSGSYNSPLHF.

The V call is TRBV4-2, the J call TRBJ1-4; 8 bases are shared with TRBD1. The CDR3 runs to 17 residues. The V gene end was trimmed by 2 bases and the J gene end by 5 bases; junction bases not matched to a gene: 10. The germline CDR1 and CDR2 sequences are LGHNA and YNFKEQ. This chain's CDR3 is CASSQMGLGQANEKLFF. The CDR3 nucleotides are TGTGCCAGCAGCCAAATGGGTCTGGGACAGGCGAATGAAAAACTGTTTTTT.

The chain has TRBV5-4 and TRBJ2-2, with D possibly matching TRBD2 (6 bases). V was shortened by 2 bases and J by 4 bases, with 12 bases between the two germline ends. The V gene's germline CDR1 is SGHNT and CDR2 YYREEE (reference sequence). The CDR3 runs to 15 residues. DNA of the CDR3: TGTGCCAGCAGCTTACCTAGCGACGGCACCGGGGAGCTGTTTTTT. This codes for CASSLPSDGTGELFF.

The rearrangement links TRBV14 to TRBJ2-2; 7 bases are shared with TRBD1. The CDR3 spans 14 residues. CDR1 and CDR2 from the germline V gene are SGHDN and FVKESK. With V trimmed by 5 bases and J by 6 bases, 6 bases remained unmatched. The CDR3 region has the DNA TGTGCCAGCAGCATGACAGGGATAGCCGGGGAGCTGTTTTTT. Translated: CASSMTGIAGELFF.